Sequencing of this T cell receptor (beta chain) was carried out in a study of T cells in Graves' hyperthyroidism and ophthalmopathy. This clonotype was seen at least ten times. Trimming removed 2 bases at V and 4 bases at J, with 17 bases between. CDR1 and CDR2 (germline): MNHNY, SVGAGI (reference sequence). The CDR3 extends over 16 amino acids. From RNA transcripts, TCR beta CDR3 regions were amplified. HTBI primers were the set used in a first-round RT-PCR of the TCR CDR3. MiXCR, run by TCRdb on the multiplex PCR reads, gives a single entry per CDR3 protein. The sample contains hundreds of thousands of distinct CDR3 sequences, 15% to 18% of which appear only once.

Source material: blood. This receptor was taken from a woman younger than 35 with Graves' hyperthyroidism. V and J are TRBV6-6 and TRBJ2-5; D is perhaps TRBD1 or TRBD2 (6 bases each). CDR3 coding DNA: TGTGCCAGCAGTTACGGCCAGGGGAGGCTCGTAGAGACCCAGTACTTC. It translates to CASSYGQGRLVETQYF.